This paragraph covers one T cell receptor (beta chain) sequence. What it binds is unknown. This record comes from a study of T cells in localized non-small cell lung cancer. V was shortened by 2 bases and J by 5 bases, with 12 bases between the two germline ends. Germline-derived CDR1 and CDR2 are KGHSH and LQKENI. The CDR3 runs 14 residues. General study findings and limits: Analysis by sequencing included only one tumor region, so heterogeneity remains possible.

Here immunoSEQ multiplex PCR was the method, and the copy in TCRdb shows in-frame clones only, minus some. The sample carries about 25,000 clones, approximately 90% recorded once. The source was peripheral blood, collected before any cancer treatment. The origin of this receptor is a woman aged 40 to 75 with stage I lung adenocarcinoma. This chain uses TRBV18 with TRBJ1-1; perhaps TRBD1 as D (6 bases). CDR3 residues: CASSPTGGVTEAFF. The CDR3 DNA is TGTGCCAGCTCACCAACGGGGGGCGTTACTGAAGCTTTCTTT.